This T cell receptor (beta chain) is from a study of blood T cell repertoires in COVID-19. Study-wide background: T cells, B-cell-depleted T cells, or PBMCs supplied cDNA or gDNA.

The germline V gene has CDR1 SNHLY and CDR2 FYNNEI. Trimming at V came to 8 bases and at J to 6 bases, leaving 9 bases not matched to a gene. The CDR3 has 14 residues. Original analysis: Reference gene primer amplification in the assay estimated nucleated cell counts. TCRdb keeps only in-frame clones here, not all; method: immunoSEQ multiplex PCR. The V and J calls and clone size are taken from that table; D and trimming were inferred from the DNA. The table records roughly 180,000 clones, over 80% of them present only once. Adults between roughly 18 and 89 years of age took part from fewer than 30 US areas.

The sequence derives from a woman aged 45-65 years who had recovered from COVID-19. The specimen was PBMCs or T cells enriched from blood (not recorded which). The rearrangement joins TRBV2 to TRBJ2-2; 7 bases fit TRBD2. The CDR3 region has the DNA TGTGCCAGCCAGGGCGGGAGTGTGGCCGGGGAGCTGTTTTTT. As protein: CASQGGSVAGELFF.